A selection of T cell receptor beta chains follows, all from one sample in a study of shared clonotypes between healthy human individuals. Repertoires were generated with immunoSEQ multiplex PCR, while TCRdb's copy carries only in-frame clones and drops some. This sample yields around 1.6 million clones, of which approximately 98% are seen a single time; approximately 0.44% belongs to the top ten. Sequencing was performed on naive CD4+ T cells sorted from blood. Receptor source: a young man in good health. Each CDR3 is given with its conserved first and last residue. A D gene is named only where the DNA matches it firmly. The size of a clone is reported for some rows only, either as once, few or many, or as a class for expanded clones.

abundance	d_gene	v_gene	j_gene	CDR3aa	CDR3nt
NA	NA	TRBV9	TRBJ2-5	CASSVDPGETQYF	TGTGCCAGCAGCGTAGATCCGGGGGAGACCCAGTACTTC
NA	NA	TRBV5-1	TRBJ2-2	CASSLDYGGELFF	TGCGCCAGCAGCTTGGATTATGGCGGGGAGCTGTTTTTT
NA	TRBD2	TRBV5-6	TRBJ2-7	CASSDRLAGDYEQYF	TGTGCCAGCAGCGATCGACTAGCGGGGGACTACGAGCAGTACTTC
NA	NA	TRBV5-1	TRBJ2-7	CASSLRYGSYEQYF	TGCGCCAGCAGCTTACGCTACGGCTCCTACGAGCAGTACTTC
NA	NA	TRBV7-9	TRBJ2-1	CASRRNNEQFF	TGTGCCAGCAGGAGGAACAATGAGCAGTTCTTC
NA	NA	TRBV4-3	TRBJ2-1	CASSPSPRGGTSYNEQFF	TGCGCCAGCAGCCCGTCCCCGCGGGGCGGGACCTCCTACAATGAGCAGTTCTTC
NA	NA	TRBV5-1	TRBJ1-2	CASSLASQGSNYGYTF	TGCGCCAGCAGCTTGGCCTCCCAGGGATCCAACTATGGCTACACCTTC
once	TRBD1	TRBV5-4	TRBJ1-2	CASSSRTGNYTF	TGTGCCAGCAGCTCTAGGACAGGGAACTACACCTTC
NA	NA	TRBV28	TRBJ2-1	CASSSGGSYNEQFF	TGTGCCAGCAGTTCAGGGGGGTCCTACAATGAGCAGTTCTTC
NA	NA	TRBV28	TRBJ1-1	CASSLTWLPGNTEAFF	TGTGCCAGCAGTTTAACCTGGCTCCCTGGGAACACTGAAGCTTTCTTT
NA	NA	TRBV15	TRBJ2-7	CATSTTGLKPSYEQYF	TGTGCCACCAGCACCACAGGACTCAAACCGTCCTACGAGCAGTACTTC
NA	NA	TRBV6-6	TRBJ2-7	CASNGFYEQYF	TGTGCCAGCAACGGCTTCTACGAGCAGTACTTC
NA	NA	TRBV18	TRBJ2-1	CASSVAGFSYNEQFF	TGTGCCAGCTCAGTGGCGGGATTTTCCTACAATGAGCAGTTCTTC
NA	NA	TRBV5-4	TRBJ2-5	CASSLKGVETQYF	TGTGCCAGCAGCTTGAAAGGGGTAGAGACCCAGTACTTC
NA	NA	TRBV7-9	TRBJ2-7	CASSSRIESYEQYF	TGTGCCAGCAGCTCCAGGATAGAGTCCTACGAGCAGTACTTC
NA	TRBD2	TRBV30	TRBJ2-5	CAWSVPTGGRRETQYF	TGTGCCTGGAGTGTACCGACGGGAGGCCGGAGGGAGACCCAGTACTTC
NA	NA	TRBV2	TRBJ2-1	CASNPFVMNEQFF	TGTGCCAGCAACCCGTTTGTGATGAATGAGCAGTTCTTC
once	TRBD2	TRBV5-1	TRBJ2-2	CASSSYGTSGGELFF	TGCGCCAGCAGCTCATACGGGACTAGCGGCGGGGAGCTGTTTTTT
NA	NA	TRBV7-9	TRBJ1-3	CASSLRGAPGNTIYF	TGTGCCAGCAGCTTAAGAGGTGCCCCTGGAAACACCATATATTTT
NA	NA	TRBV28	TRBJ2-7	CASSKWGYSVGEQYF	TGTGCCAGCAGCAAATGGGGCTACTCCGTGGGCGAGCAGTACTTC
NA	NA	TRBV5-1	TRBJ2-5	CASSLIGSETQYF	TGCGCCAGCAGCTTAATAGGGTCGGAGACCCAGTACTTC
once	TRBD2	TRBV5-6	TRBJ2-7	CASSLTVASGYEQYF	TGTGCCAGCAGCTTGACGGTGGCTAGCGGGTACGAGCAGTACTTC
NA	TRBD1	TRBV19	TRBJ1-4	CASSIATDRVHEKLFF	TGTGCCAGTAGTATAGCCACGGACAGGGTCCATGAAAAACTGTTTTTT
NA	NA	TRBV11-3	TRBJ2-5	CASSQWGAETQYF	TGTGCCAGCAGCCAATGGGGAGCAGAGACCCAGTACTTC
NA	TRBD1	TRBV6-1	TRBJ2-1	CASGPRQGRNEQFF	TGTGCCAGCGGCCCCCGACAGGGGAGGAATGAGCAGTTCTTC
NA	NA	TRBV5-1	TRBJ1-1	CASSLQGSTEAFF	TGCGCCAGCAGCTTACAGGGAAGCACTGAAGCTTTCTTT
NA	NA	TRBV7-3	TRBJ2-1	CASSLTYQANEQFF	TGTGCCAGCAGCTTAACGTACCAGGCCAATGAGCAGTTCTTC
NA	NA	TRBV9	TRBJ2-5	CASSVEGGYQETQYF	TGTGCCAGCAGCGTAGAAGGAGGGTACCAAGAGACCCAGTACTTC
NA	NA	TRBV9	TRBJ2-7	CASSVGTAGYEQYF	TGTGCCAGCAGCGTCGGGACGGCCGGTTACGAGCAGTACTTC
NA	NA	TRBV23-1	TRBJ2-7	CASSHPGQPYEQYF	TGCGCCAGCAGCCATCCCGGACAGCCCTACGAGCAGTACTTC
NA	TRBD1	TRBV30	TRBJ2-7	CAWMEARGREQYF	TGTGCCTGGATGGAGGCCAGGGGGCGGGAGCAGTACTTC
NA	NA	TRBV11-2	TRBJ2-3	CASSLTYRVRTDTQYF	TGTGCCAGCAGCCTTACCTACAGGGTACGAACAGATACGCAGTATTTT
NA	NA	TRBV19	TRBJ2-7	CASSIAGVWSSYEQYF	TGTGCCAGTAGTATAGCTGGGGTCTGGTCCTCCTACGAGCAGTACTTC
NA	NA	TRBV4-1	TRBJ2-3	CASSQQTGPTDTQYF	TGCGCCAGCAGCCAACAAACTGGGCCCACAGATACGCAGTATTTT
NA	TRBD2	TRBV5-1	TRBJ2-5	CASSPDRLAGRETQYF	TGCGCCAGCAGCCCCGACAGACTAGCGGGACGAGAGACCCAGTACTTC
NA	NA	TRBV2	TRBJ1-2	CASQDSRAYGYTF	TGTGCCAGCCAGGACTCTCGGGCCTATGGCTACACCTTC
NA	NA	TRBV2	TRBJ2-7	CASGGRTARSYEQYF	TGTGCCAGCGGGGGCCGGACAGCCAGATCCTACGAGCAGTACTTC
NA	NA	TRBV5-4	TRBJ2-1	CASSLENEQFF	TGTGCCAGCAGCCTTGAGAATGAGCAGTTCTTC
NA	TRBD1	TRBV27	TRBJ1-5	CASRLRDRGNQPQHF	TGTGCCAGCAGATTAAGGGACAGGGGAAATCAGCCCCAGCATTTT
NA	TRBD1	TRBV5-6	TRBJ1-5	CASSPGQGAPDQPQHF	TGTGCCAGCAGCCCTGGACAGGGGGCCCCTGATCAGCCCCAGCATTTT
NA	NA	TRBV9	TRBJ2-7	CASSVLGDPTYEQYF	TGTGCCAGCAGCGTATTGGGTGACCCTACCTACGAGCAGTACTTC
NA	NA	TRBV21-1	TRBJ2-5	CASSNPSETQYF	TGTGCCAGCAGCAATCCTTCAGAGACCCAGTACTTC
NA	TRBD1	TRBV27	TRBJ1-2	CASRRTGVEGYTF	TGTGCCAGCAGGCGGACAGGGGTTGAGGGCTACACCTTC
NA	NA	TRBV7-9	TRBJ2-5	CASSLQAQWETQYF	TGTGCCAGCAGCTTACAGGCACAGTGGGAGACCCAGTACTTC
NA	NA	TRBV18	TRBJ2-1	CASSPLQGAGREQFF	TGTGCCAGCTCACCCCTCCAAGGAGCCGGCCGTGAGCAGTTCTTC
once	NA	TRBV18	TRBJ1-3	CASSPFPGNTIYF	TGTGCCAGCTCACCCTTCCCAGGAAACACCATATATTTT
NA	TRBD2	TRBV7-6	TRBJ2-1	CASSSRPAAGTMYNEQFF	TGTGCCAGCAGCTCCCGCCCTGCGGCCGGGACTATGTACAATGAGCAGTTCTTC
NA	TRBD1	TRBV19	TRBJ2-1	CASSIDQGQGPVYNEQFF	TGTGCCAGTAGTATAGATCAGGGACAGGGACCCGTTTACAATGAGCAGTTCTTC
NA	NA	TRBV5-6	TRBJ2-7	CASSFSRWEEQYF	TGTGCCAGCAGCTTTAGCCGCTGGGAGGAGCAGTACTTC
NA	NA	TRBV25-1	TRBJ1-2	CASSEAGLEGYTF	TGTGCCAGCAGTGAGGCAGGGTTAGAAGGCTACACCTTC
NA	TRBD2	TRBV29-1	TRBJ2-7	CSAGLVGYEQYF	TGCAGCGCCGGACTAGTCGGGTACGAGCAGTACTTC
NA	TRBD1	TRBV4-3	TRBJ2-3	CASSRGQATDTQYF	TGCGCCAGCAGCCGGGGACAGGCCACAGATACGCAGTATTTT
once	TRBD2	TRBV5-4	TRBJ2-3	CASSPGQGLAGSGTDTQYF	TGTGCCAGCAGCCCGGGTCAGGGACTAGCGGGATCGGGGACAGATACGCAGTATTTT
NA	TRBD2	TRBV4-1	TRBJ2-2	CASSQVLAGVSGELFF	TGCGCCAGCAGCCAAGTATTAGCGGGAGTGTCCGGGGAGCTGTTTTTT
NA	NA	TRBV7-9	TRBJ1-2	CASVNRRGVSNYGYTF	TGTGCCAGCGTGAATCGAAGGGGGGTTTCTAACTATGGCTACACCTTC
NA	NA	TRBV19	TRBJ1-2	CASSWWTDIANYGYTF	TGTGCCAGTAGTTGGTGGACAGACATAGCTAACTATGGCTACACCTTC
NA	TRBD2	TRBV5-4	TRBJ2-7	CASSSRTSGSYEQYF	TGTGCCAGCAGCTCGCGGACTAGCGGATCCTACGAGCAGTACTTC
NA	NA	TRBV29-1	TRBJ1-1	CSVDRGADTEAFF	TGCAGCGTTGATAGGGGCGCGGACACTGAAGCTTTCTTT
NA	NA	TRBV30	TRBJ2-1	CAWRIIGISYNEQFF	TGTGCCTGGAGAATTATTGGAATCTCCTACAATGAGCAGTTCTTC